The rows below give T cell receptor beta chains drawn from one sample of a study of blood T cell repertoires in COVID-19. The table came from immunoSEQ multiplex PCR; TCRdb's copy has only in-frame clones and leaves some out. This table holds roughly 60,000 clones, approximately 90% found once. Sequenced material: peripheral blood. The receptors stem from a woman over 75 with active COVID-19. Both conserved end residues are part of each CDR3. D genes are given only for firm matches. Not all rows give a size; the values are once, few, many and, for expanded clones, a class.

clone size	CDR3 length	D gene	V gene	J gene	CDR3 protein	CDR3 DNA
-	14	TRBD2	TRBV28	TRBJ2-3	CVTVDSGRGDTQYF	TGTGTCACGGTAGATAGCGGGAGGGGAGATACGCAGTATTTT
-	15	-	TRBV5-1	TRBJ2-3	CASSRPTESTDTQYF	TGCGCCAGCAGCCGACCGACTGAGAGCACAGATACGCAGTATTTT
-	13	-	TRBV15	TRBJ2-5	CATSRATGETQYF	TGTGCCACCAGCAGAGCCACAGGAGAGACCCAGTACTTC
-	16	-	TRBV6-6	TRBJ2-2	CASSYRQGTSTGELFF	TGTGCCAGCAGTTACAGGCAGGGGACCAGCACCGGGGAGCTGTTTTTT
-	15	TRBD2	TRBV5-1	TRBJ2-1	CASSLGLAGRMEQFF	TGCGCCAGCAGCTTGGGACTAGCGGGTCGGATGGAGCAGTTCTTC
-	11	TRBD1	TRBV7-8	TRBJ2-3	CASSPDRAQYF	TGTGCCAGCAGCCCCGACAGGGCGCAGTATTTT
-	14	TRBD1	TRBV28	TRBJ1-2	CASSFSYRGGGYTF	TGTGCCAGCAGTTTCTCCTACAGGGGAGGAGGCTACACCTTC
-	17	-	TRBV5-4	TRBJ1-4	CASSVGGGGGLDEKLFF	TGTGCCAGCAGCGTGGGGGGGGGAGGAGGATTGGATGAAAAACTGTTTTTT
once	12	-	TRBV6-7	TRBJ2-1	CASICRGHEQFF	TGTGCCAGCATTTGCAGGGGTCATGAGCAGTTCTTC
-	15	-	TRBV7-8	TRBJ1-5	CASSRGRMGNQPQHF	TGTGCCAGCAGCCGGGGGCGGATGGGCAATCAGCCCCAGCATTTT
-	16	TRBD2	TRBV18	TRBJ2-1	CASSPQGVAGDGEQFF	TGTGCCAGCTCACCCCAAGGGGTGGCGGGAGATGGTGAGCAGTTCTTC
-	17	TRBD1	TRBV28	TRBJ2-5	CASSLSRTGVRVETQYF	TGTGCCAGCAGTTTATCCCGGACAGGGGTTAGGGTAGAGACCCAGTACTTC
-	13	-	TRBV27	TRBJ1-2	CASSLFTGQGYTF	TGTGCCAGCAGTTTATTCACAGGGCAAGGCTACACCTTC
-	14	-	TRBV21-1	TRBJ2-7	CASSNGTVSYEQYF	TGTGCCAGCAGCAACGGGACAGTCTCCTACGAGCAGTACTTC
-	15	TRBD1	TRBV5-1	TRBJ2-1	CASNQGASSYNEQFF	TGCGCCAGCAACCAGGGGGCTAGCTCCTACAATGAGCAGTTCTTC
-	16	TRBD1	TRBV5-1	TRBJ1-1	CASSLTGVPMNTEAFF	TGCGCCAGCAGCTTGACAGGGGTTCCCATGAACACTGAAGCTTTCTTT
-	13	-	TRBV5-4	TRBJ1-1	CASSSDGDTEAFF	TGTGCCAGCAGCTCGGACGGGGACACTGAAGCTTTCTTT
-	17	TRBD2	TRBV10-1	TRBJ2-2	CASSETSGGINTGELFF	TGCGCCAGCAGTGAGACTAGCGGGGGGATTAACACCGGGGAGCTGTTTTTT
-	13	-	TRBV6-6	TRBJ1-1	CASSLPGWAEAFF	TGTGCCAGCAGTTTACCCGGGTGGGCTGAAGCTTTCTTT
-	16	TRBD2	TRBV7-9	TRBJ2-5	CASSPSGTSGKETQYF	TGTGCCAGCAGCCCCTCCGGGACTAGCGGAAAAGAGACCCAGTACTTC
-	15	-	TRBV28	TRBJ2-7	CASLGWVAETYEQYF	TGTGCCAGCCTTGGCTGGGTAGCCGAAACCTACGAGCAGTACTTC
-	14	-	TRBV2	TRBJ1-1	CASSDKSRRTEAFF	TGTGCCAGCAGTGATAAGTCCCGGAGGACTGAAGCTTTCTTT